This paragraph reports one T cell receptor (beta chain). Its antigen remains unknown. This specimen belongs to a study of cytomegalovirus exposure and HLA in healthy donors. This CDR3 comprises 14 residues. V lost 4 bases and J lost 7; bases outside the gene matches: 9. The germline V gene encodes CDR1 LNHDA and CDR2 SQIVND (reference sequence). Study-level points and caveats: In a later analysis, across HLA loci, associated TCR counts were highest for DRB1, lowest for HLA-C. TCR beta sequences reportedly predicted most subjects' HLA-A and HLA-B alleles accurately.

Use of 60 Vbeta and 13 Jbeta primers characterized the PCR. TCRdb's copy holds only in-frame clones and misses some; the assay was immunoSEQ multiplex PCR. The sample shows 150,000 to 200,000 clones, 80% to 90% of them seen only once. The chain links TRBV19 to TRBJ1-1; TRBD1 matches 7 bases. The TCR comes from a man between 18 and 29 years old in good health and CMV-seropositive. The sample was PBMCs. The CDR3 region has the DNA TGTGCCAGTAGTACAACACGAGGGACAGTTGAAGCTTTCTTT. Its translation: CASSTTRGTVEAFF.